This is a list of T cell receptor beta chains from one sample in a study of cytomegalovirus exposure and HLA in healthy donors. TCRdb keeps only in-frame clones here, not all; method: immunoSEQ multiplex PCR. The sample lists 200,000 to 250,000 clones, just under 70% seen once, with about 3% in the top ten. The specimen sequenced was PBMCs. The receptors originated from a man in his forties in good health and CMV-seropositive. Each CDR3 is given with its conserved first and last residue. Fields, in order: clone size, V gene, D gene, J gene, CDR3 DNA, CDR3 protein. A D gene is named only where the DNA matches it firmly. Clone size is stated in some rows and not others, as once, few, many or a class when expanded.

size: .; V: TRBV4-2; D: TRBD2; J: TRBJ2-3; DNA: TGTGCCAGCAGCCAAAGGACTAGCGGGGCAGATACGCAGTATTTT; CDR3: CASSQRTSGADTQYF
size: .; V: TRBV27; D: .; J: TRBJ2-7; DNA: TGTGCCAGCAGCGTGAGGGGGATTGGGTACGAGCAGTACTTC; CDR3: CASSVRGIGYEQYF
size: .; V: TRBV7-2; D: .; J: TRBJ2-1; DNA: TGTGCCAGCAGCAGGGGTCTAGGCAACAATGAGCAGTTCTTC; CDR3: CASSRGLGNNEQFF
size: .; V: TRBV6-1; D: .; J: TRBJ1-2; DNA: TGTGCCAGCAGTGAAGCGGGGGGGATCTATGGCTACACCTTC; CDR3: CASSEAGGIYGYTF
size: .; V: TRBV10-3; D: TRBD2; J: TRBJ2-7; DNA: TGTGCCATCAGTCTTCCGGGACTAGCGGACGAGCAGTACTTC; CDR3: CAISLPGLADEQYF
size: .; V: TRBV27; D: TRBD2; J: TRBJ2-7; DNA: TGTGCCAGCAGTTCGGGGGGGCTGAACGAGCAGTACTTC; CDR3: CASSSGGLNEQYF
size: .; V: TRBV6-1; D: .; J: TRBJ1-5; DNA: TGTGCCAGCAGTTCTGAGGGTTTGGATCAGCCCCAGCATTTT; CDR3: CASSSEGLDQPQHF
size: .; V: TRBV23-1; D: TRBD1; J: TRBJ2-5; DNA: TGCGCCAGCAGTCAACCGGAGACAGGGCAAGAGACCCAGTACTTC; CDR3: CASSQPETGQETQYF
size: .; V: TRBV6-5; D: .; J: TRBJ1-1; DNA: TGTGCCAGCAGTTACGGGCAAGCCACTGAAGCTTTCTTT; CDR3: CASSYGQATEAFF
size: .; V: TRBV14; D: .; J: TRBJ1-3; DNA: TGTGCCAGCAGCCCGCTTTCAGGAAGGTACGGAAACACCATATATTTT; CDR3: CASSPLSGRYGNTIYF
size: .; V: TRBV6-1; D: TRBD1; J: TRBJ1-6; DNA: TGTGCCAGCAGTGAAGAACGGCCTAGACAGGGAAATTCACCCCTCCACTTT; CDR3: CASSEERPRQGNSPLHF
size: .; V: TRBV5-4; D: TRBD1; J: TRBJ1-2; DNA: TGTGCCAGCAGCATCGCAGAAAGACAGGGGGCCCGACCTAACTATGGCTACACCTTC; CDR3: CASSIAERQGARPNYGYTF
size: once; V: TRBV5-1; D: TRBD1; J: TRBJ1-1; DNA: TGCGCCAGCAGCCGGAGGACAGGGGCGCCTCGGGTGAACACTGAAGCTTTCTTT; CDR3: CASSRRTGAPRVNTEAFF
size: .; V: TRBV12-5; D: TRBD1; J: TRBJ1-2; DNA: TGTGCTAGTGGTCTATGGACAGGGGGCCCCGGCTATGGCTACACCTTC; CDR3: CASGLWTGGPGYGYTF
size: .; V: TRBV5-1; D: .; J: TRBJ1-1; DNA: TGCGCCAGCAGCGAGGGGGTAGGGGACACTGAAGCTTTCTTT; CDR3: CASSEGVGDTEAFF
size: .; V: TRBV6-1; D: .; J: TRBJ1-2; DNA: TGTGCCAGCAGTGAAGCGATCCGCAAGGCAGGTTATCGGGGCTACACCTTC; CDR3: CASSEAIRKAGYRGYTF
size: few; V: TRBV7-2; D: .; J: TRBJ2-3; DNA: TGTGCCAGCAGCTTAGTCCGGACAGATACGCAGTATTTT; CDR3: CASSLVRTDTQYF
size: .; V: TRBV19; D: .; J: TRBJ1-3; DNA: TGTGCCAGTAGTAGCATACAGAGGGGGTACTCTGGAAACACCATATATTTT; CDR3: CASSSIQRGYSGNTIYF
size: .; V: TRBV19; D: .; J: TRBJ2-3; DNA: TGTGCCAGTAGTACCTCTAGCGAGCGTACGCAGTATTTT; CDR3: CASSTSSERTQYF
size: few; V: TRBV19; D: TRBD1; J: TRBJ2-5; DNA: TGTGCCAGTAGTTTAGGGACAGGGGGGGAGACCCAGTACTTC; CDR3: CASSLGTGGETQYF
size: .; V: TRBV14; D: .; J: TRBJ2-7; DNA: TGTGCCAGCAGCCCCCAGGGGGGATGGGACAGAGCGACGGACGAGCAGTACTTC; CDR3: CASSPQGGWDRATDEQYF
size: .; V: TRBV7-7; D: .; J: TRBJ2-2; DNA: TGTGCCAGCAGCCCTCTCCCTAGGGGGACCGGGGAGCTGTTTTTT; CDR3: CASSPLPRGTGELFF
size: .; V: TRBV7-2; D: .; J: TRBJ2-5; DNA: TGTGCCAGCAGTCTTAACGCGGGGGCCCAAGAGACCCAGTACTTC; CDR3: CASSLNAGAQETQYF
size: .; V: TRBV5-5; D: .; J: TRBJ1-6; DNA: TGTGCCAGCAGCTTGGTGGGAAGGGGAAATTCACCCCTCCACTTT; CDR3: CASSLVGRGNSPLHF
size: .; V: TRBV29-1; D: TRBD1; J: TRBJ2-7; DNA: TGCAGCGTTCGGACAGGGGTGTGGCAGTACTTC; CDR3: CSVRTGVWQYF
size: once; V: TRBV5-4; D: TRBD1; J: TRBJ1-1; DNA: TGTGCCAGCAGCTTGCACACAGGGGGTGCTGAAGCTTTCTTT; CDR3: CASSLHTGGAEAFF
size: .; V: TRBV28; D: TRBD1; J: TRBJ2-7; DNA: TGTGCCAGCAGTTCTCGGACAGGTTGGGCATACGAGCAGTACTTC; CDR3: CASSSRTGWAYEQYF
size: .; V: TRBV5-1; D: TRBD1; J: TRBJ1-1; DNA: TGCGCCAGCAGGGCTCCGGGACAGGTGAACACTGAAGCTTTCTTT; CDR3: CASRAPGQVNTEAFF
size: .; V: TRBV2; D: TRBD2; J: TRBJ2-1; DNA: TGTGCCAGCAGGCCCGGACTAGCGGGGGCCGGGGAGCAGTTCTTC; CDR3: CASRPGLAGAGEQFF
size: .; V: TRBV27; D: .; J: TRBJ2-1; DNA: TGTGCCAGCAGTCCAACCTGGGGGCGAGGGAATGAGCAGTTCTTC; CDR3: CASSPTWGRGNEQFF
size: once; V: TRBV4-3; D: .; J: TRBJ2-2; DNA: TGCGCCAGCAGCCAAGTTTTTGGTTGGCCGAACACCGGGGAGCTGTTTTTT; CDR3: CASSQVFGWPNTGELFF
size: .; V: TRBV7-9; D: .; J: TRBJ1-5; DNA: TGTGCCAGCAGCCGCCCAGGGGGCAATCAGCCCCAGCATTTT; CDR3: CASSRPGGNQPQHF
size: .; V: TRBV5-1; D: .; J: TRBJ2-7; DNA: TGCGCCAGCAGCCCCGGGACTCCCCGAACATACGAGCAGTACTTC; CDR3: CASSPGTPRTYEQYF
size: few; V: TRBV5-5; D: .; J: TRBJ2-3; DNA: TGTGCCAGCAGGGACTCCAAAACAGATACGCAGTATTTT; CDR3: CASRDSKTDTQYF
size: .; V: TRBV7-9; D: .; J: TRBJ1-2; DNA: TGTGCCAGCAGCTTAGGACAGGCTCGGGGCTACACCTTC; CDR3: CASSLGQARGYTF
size: .; V: TRBV19; D: TRBD1; J: TRBJ1-2; DNA: TGTGCCAGTAGCCCTTCGACAGGGTTAGGGTATGGCTACACCTTC; CDR3: CASSPSTGLGYGYTF
size: .; V: TRBV19; D: TRBD1; J: TRBJ1-5; DNA: TGTGCCAGTAAAAGACAGGGCGTATACCAGCCCCAGCATTTT; CDR3: CASKRQGVYQPQHF
size: .; V: TRBV7-8; D: .; J: TRBJ2-7; DNA: TGTGCCAGCAGCTTACAAGGAGACAGCTCCTACGAGCAGTACTTC; CDR3: CASSLQGDSSYEQYF
size: .; V: TRBV5-1; D: .; J: TRBJ1-5; DNA: TGCGCCAGCAGCTTCCTCGGGGATCAGCCCCAGCATTTT; CDR3: CASSFLGDQPQHF
size: .; V: TRBV27; D: .; J: TRBJ2-2; DNA: TGTGCCAGCAGTTTAACGGGTGGGGCAGGGGAGCTGTTTTTT; CDR3: CASSLTGGAGELFF
size: .; V: TRBV7-2; D: TRBD1; J: TRBJ1-1; DNA: TGTGCCAGCAGCGCTCTACCGGGACAGGGATATGGGGGAGACACTGAAGCTTTCTTT; CDR3: CASSALPGQGYGGDTEAFF
size: .; V: TRBV28; D: .; J: TRBJ2-7; DNA: TGTGCCAGCAGTTTATCACGGGTTATGCGGGGATATAACAACGAGCAGTACTTC; CDR3: CASSLSRVMRGYNNEQYF
size: .; V: TRBV6-6; D: .; J: TRBJ1-4; DNA: TGTGCCAGCAGTTACTATGGTAGTGAAAAACTGTTTTTT; CDR3: CASSYYGSEKLFF
size: .; V: TRBV28; D: .; J: TRBJ1-6; DNA: TGTGCCAGCAGTTCTACCCGACAGTTCGCGGGGAATTCACCCCTCCACTTT; CDR3: CASSSTRQFAGNSPLHF
size: .; V: TRBV19; D: TRBD2; J: TRBJ2-7; DNA: TGTGCCAGTAGTATAGCGGGAGGGCCGGGCGAGCAGTACTTC; CDR3: CASSIAGGPGEQYF
size: many; V: TRBV19; D: TRBD1; J: TRBJ1-6; DNA: TGTGCCAGTAGTATCGGGACAGAGGCTTCACCCCTCCACTTT; CDR3: CASSIGTEASPLHF
size: .; V: TRBV27; D: TRBD1; J: TRBJ1-1; DNA: TGTGCCAGCAGTTCCCTCAGGGGGATTCGAACTGAAGCTTTCTTT; CDR3: CASSSLRGIRTEAFF
size: few; V: TRBV5-8; D: .; J: TRBJ1-5; DNA: TGTGCCAGCAGAATCTGGGAGGAAGGCAATCAGCCCCAGCATTTT; CDR3: CASRIWEEGNQPQHF
size: .; V: TRBV7-2; D: TRBD2; J: TRBJ2-3; DNA: TGTGCCAGCACCCACTATAGCGGGGGGCTCACAGATACGCAGTATTTT; CDR3: CASTHYSGGLTDTQYF
size: once; V: TRBV28; D: TRBD1; J: TRBJ1-2; DNA: TGTGCCAGCAGTTTAAGGGACAGGGCGGGAGGCTACACCTTC; CDR3: CASSLRDRAGGYTF
size: .; V: TRBV11-2; D: TRBD2; J: TRBJ2-7; DNA: TGTGCCAGCACCTCGTCCGGGACTAGCGTCTACGAGCAGTACTTC; CDR3: CASTSSGTSVYEQYF
size: .; V: TRBV5-1; D: .; J: TRBJ2-1; DNA: TGCGCCAGCAGCTTAGACAGATACAATGAGCAGTTCTTC; CDR3: CASSLDRYNEQFF
size: .; V: TRBV27; D: .; J: TRBJ2-7; DNA: TGTGCCAGCAGAAAGGACTGGTTCTCCTACGAGCAGTACTTC; CDR3: CASRKDWFSYEQYF